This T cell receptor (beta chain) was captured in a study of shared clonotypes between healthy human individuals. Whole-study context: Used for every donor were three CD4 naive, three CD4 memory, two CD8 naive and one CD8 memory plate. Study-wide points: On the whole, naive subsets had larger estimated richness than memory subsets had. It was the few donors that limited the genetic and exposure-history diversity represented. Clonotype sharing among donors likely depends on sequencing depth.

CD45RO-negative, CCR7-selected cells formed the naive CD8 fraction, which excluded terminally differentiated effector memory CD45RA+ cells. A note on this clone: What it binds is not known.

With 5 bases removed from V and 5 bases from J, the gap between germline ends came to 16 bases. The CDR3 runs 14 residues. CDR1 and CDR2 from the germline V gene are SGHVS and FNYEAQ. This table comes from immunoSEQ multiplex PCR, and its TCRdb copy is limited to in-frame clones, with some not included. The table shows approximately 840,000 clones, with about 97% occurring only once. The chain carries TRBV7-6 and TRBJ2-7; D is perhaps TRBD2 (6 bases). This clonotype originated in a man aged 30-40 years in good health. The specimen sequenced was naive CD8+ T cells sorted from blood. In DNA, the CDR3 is TGTGCCAGCAGCCCCGGGACTTCTTGGGACGAGCAGTACTTC. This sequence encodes CASSPGTSWDEQYF.